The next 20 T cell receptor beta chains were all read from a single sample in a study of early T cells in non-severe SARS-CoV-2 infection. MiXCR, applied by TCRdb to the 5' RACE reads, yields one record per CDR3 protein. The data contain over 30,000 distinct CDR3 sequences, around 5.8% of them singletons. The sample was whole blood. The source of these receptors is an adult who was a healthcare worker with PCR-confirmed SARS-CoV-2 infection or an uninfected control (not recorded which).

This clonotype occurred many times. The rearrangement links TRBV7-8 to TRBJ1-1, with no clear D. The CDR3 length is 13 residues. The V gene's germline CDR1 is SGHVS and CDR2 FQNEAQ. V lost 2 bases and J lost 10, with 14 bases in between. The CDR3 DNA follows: TGTGCCAGCAGCTTATACCCAGAACTCGGAGCTTTCTTT. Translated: CASSLYPELGAFF.

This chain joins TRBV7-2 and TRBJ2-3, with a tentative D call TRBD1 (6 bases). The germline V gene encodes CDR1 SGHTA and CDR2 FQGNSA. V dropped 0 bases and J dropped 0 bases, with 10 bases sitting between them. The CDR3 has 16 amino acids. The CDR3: CASSLAGTYSTDTQYF. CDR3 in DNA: TGTGCCAGCAGCTTAGCCGGGACATATAGCACAGATACGCAGTATTTT. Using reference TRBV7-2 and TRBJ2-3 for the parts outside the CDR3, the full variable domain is GAGVSQSPSNKVTEKGKDVELRCDPISGHTALYWYRQSLGQGLEFLIYFQGNSAPDKSGLPSDRFSAERTGGSVSTLTIQRTQQEDSAVYLCASSLAGTYSTDTQYFGPGTRLTVL.

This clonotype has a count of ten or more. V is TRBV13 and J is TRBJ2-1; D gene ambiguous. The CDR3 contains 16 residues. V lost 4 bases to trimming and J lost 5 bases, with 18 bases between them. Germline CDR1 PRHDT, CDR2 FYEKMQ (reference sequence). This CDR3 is CASSSPSALPHNEQFF. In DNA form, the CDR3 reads TGTGCCAGCAGCTCCCCCAGCGCCCTCCCCCACAATGAGCAGTTCTTC.

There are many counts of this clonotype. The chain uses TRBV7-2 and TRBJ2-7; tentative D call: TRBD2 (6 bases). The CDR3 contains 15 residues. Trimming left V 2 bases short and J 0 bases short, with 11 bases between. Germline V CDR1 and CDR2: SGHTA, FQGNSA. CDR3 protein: CASSLLAFSSYEQYV. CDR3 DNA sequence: TGTGCCAGCAGCTTACTAGCGTTTAGCTCCTACGAGCAGTACGTC.

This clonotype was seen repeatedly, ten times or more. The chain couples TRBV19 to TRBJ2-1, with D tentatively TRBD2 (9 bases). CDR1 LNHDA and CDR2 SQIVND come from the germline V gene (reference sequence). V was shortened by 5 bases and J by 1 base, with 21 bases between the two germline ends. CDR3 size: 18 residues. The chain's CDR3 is CASSGDRGLAWSYNEQFF. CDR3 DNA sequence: TGTGCCAGTAGTGGTGACAGGGGACTAGCCTGGTCCTACAATGAGCAGTTCTTC.

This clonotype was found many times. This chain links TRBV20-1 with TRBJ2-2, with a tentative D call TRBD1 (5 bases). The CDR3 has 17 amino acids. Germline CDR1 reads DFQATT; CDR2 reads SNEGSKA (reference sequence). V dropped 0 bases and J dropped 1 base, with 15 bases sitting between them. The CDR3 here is CSARDLAGPMNTGELFF. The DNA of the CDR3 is TGCAGTGCTAGAGATCTCGCAGGGCCGATGAACACCGGGGAGCTGTTTTTT.

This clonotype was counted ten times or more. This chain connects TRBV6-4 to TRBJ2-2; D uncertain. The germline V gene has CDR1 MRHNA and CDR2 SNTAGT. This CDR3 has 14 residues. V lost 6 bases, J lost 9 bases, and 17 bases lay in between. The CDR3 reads CASSLNAAGRELFF. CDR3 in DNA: TGTGCCAGCAGCTTAAACGCCGCCGGAAGGGAGCTGTTTTTT.

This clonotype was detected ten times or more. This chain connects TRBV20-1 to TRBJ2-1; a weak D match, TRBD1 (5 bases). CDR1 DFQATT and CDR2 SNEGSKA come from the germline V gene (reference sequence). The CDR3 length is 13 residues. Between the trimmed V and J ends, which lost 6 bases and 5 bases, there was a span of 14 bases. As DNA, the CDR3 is TGCAGTGCACCAGGGTGGGGTGACAATGAGCAGTTCTTC. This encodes CSAPGWGDNEQFF.

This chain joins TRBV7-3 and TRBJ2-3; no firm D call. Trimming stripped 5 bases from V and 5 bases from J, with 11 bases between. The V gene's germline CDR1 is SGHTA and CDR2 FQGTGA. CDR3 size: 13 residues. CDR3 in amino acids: CASSPPSGDTQYF. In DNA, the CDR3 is TGTGCCAGCAGCCCCCCCTCGGGAGATACGCAGTATTTT.

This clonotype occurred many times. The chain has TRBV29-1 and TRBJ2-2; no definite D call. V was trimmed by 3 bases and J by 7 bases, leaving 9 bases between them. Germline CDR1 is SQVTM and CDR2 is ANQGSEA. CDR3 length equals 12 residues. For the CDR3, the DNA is TGCAGCGTTGAGCTGTACGGCGGGGAGCTGTTTTTT. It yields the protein CSVELYGGELFF.

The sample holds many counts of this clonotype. The CDR3 nucleotides are TGTGCCAGCAGCTTAGCGCGCACAGCTATTCTTGGAGCTTTCTTT. It specifies CASSLARTAILGAFF. The chain uses TRBV7-9 and TRBJ1-1; D gene ambiguous. This CDR3 spans 15 amino acids. V was clipped by 0 bases and J by 10 bases, with 18 bases between them. Germline loops: CDR1 SEHNR, CDR2 FQNEAQ (reference sequence).

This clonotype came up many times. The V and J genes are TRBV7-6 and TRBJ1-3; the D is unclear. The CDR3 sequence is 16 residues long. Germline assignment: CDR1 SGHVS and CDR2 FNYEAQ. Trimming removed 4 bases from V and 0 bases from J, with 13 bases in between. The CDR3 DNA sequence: TGTGCCAGCAGCTCACCCAAGGAAAACTCTGGAAACACCATATATTTT. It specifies CASSSPKENSGNTIYF.

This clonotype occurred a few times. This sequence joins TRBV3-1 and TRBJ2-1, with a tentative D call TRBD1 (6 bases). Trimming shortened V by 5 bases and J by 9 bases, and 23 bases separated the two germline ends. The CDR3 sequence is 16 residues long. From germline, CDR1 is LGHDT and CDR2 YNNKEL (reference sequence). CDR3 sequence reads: CASSRTGTPGDGEQFF. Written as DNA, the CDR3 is TGTGCCAGCAGCAGAACCGGGACACCGGGCGACGGTGAGCAGTTCTTC.

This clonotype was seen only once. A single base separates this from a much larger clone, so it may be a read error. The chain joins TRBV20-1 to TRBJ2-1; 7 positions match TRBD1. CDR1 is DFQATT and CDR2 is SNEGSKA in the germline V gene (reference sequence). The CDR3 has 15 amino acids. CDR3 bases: TGCTGTGCTCGGAAAGGGACAGACCCTTACAATGAGCAGTTCTTC. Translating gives CCARKGTDPYNEQFF.

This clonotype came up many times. The CDR3: CASSLQGGAGYTF. The CDR3 nucleotides read TGTGCCAGCAGCCTACAGGGGGGGGCTGGCTACACCTTC. J is TRBJ1-2 and V is TRBV12-3 or TRBV12-4, with 8 bases aligning to TRBD1. The CDR3 is made up of 13 amino acids. V lost 6 bases, J lost 7 bases, and 7 bases stayed unmatched.

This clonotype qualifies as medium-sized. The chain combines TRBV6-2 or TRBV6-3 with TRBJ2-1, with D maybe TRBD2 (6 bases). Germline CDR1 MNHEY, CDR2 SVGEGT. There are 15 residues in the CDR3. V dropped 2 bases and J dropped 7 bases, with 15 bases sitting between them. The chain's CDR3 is CASSYTTRIGNEQFF. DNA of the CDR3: TGTGCCAGCAGTTACACGACTAGAATCGGAAATGAGCAGTTCTTC.

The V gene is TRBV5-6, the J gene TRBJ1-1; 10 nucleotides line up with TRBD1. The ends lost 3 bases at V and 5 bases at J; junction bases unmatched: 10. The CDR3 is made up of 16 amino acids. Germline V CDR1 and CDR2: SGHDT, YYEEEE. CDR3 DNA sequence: TGTGCCAGCAGCTGGTGGACAGGGGGAAAGGGGACTGAAGCTTTCTTT. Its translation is CASSWWTGGKGTEAFF. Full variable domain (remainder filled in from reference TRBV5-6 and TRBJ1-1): DAGVTQSPTHLIKTRGQQVTLRCSPKSGHDTVSWYQQALGQGPQFIFQYYEEEERQRGNFPDRFSGHQFPNYSSELNVNALLLGDSALYLCASSWWTGGKGTEAFFGQGTRLTVV.

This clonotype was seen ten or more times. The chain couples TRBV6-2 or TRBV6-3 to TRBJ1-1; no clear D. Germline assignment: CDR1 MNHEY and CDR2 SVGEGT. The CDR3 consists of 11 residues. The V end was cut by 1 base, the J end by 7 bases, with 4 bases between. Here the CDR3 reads CASSYWGEAFF. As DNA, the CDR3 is TGTGCCAGCAGTTACTGGGGTGAAGCTTTCTTT.

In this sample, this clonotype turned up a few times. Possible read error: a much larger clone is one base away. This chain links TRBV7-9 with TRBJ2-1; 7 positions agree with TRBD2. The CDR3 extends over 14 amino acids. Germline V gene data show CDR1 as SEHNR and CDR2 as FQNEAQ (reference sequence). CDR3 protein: CTSSLIAGDNEQFF. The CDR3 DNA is TGTACCAGCAGCTTAATTGCGGGGGACAATGAGCAGTTCTTC.

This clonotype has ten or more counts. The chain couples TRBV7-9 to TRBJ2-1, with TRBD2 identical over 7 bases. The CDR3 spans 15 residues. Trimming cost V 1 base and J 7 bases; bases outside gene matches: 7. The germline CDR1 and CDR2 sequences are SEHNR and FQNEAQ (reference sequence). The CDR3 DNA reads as TGTGCCAGCAGCTTAGTCCTTGCCGGGGGGAATGAGCAGTTCTTC. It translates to CASSLVLAGGNEQFF. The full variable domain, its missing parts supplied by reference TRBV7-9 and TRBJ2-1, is DTGVSQNPRHKITKRGQNVTFRCDPISEHNRLYWYRQTLGQGPEFLTYFQNEAQLEKSRLLSDRFSAERPKGSFSTLEIQRTEQGDSAMYLCASSLVLAGGNEQFFGPGTRLTVL.